This is a list of T cell receptor beta chains from one sample in a study. Each CDR3 protein gets one entry after TCRdb re-called the RT-PCR reads with MiXCR. Found here are approximately 720,000 distinct CDR3 sequences, 14% of them singletons; the top ten hold 3.6%. The source material was memory CD4+ T cells from blood. Source of these receptors: a female donor in good health, serving as a healthy control. Each CDR3 is given with its conserved first and last residue. A D gene is named only where the DNA matches it firmly. The size entry is marked missing in some rows and otherwise reads once, few, many or a size class.

size	V	D	J	CDR3	DNA
-	TRBV5-8	-	TRBJ1-2	CASSLAYWTGIYGYTF	TGTGCCAGCAGCTTGGCCTATTGGACGGGGATCTATGGCTACACCTTC
-	TRBV5-1	TRBD2	TRBJ2-5	CASSKGTSGNLETQYF	TGCGCCAGCAGCAAAGGGACTAGCGGGAACTTGGAGACCCAGTACTTC
-	TRBV7-2	TRBD2	TRBJ2-1	CASSLFGTSDPHEQFF	TGTGCCAGCAGCTTATTTGGGACTAGCGACCCCCATGAGCAGTTCTTC
few	TRBV30	TRBD2	TRBJ2-7	CAWSVRLAGDEQYF	TGTGCCTGGAGTGTACGCCTAGCGGGAGACGAGCAGTACTTC
few	TRBV28	-	TRBJ2-7	CASQQSTYEQYF	TGTGCCTCCCAACAGAGTACCTACGAGCAGTACTTC
-	TRBV7-9	-	TRBJ2-7	CASSLSGNYEQYF	TGTGCCAGCAGCTTAAGCGGCAACTACGAGCAGTACTTC
-	TRBV7-2	-	TRBJ2-6	CASSLDRSAANVLTF	TGTGCCAGCAGCTTAGACAGGTCTGCAGCCAACGTCCTGACTTTC
few	TRBV7-2	TRBD1	TRBJ2-3	CASSLESIWDSHTDTQYF	TGTGCCAGCAGCTTAGAGAGCATTTGGGACAGCCACACAGATACGCAGTATTTT
few	TRBV27	TRBD2	TRBJ2-7	CASGRPPGLAGYYEQYF	TGTGCCAGCGGACGACCCCCGGGACTAGCGGGATACTACGAGCAGTACTTC
many	TRBV7-2	TRBD1	TRBJ2-7	CASSQGAGGTYEQYF	TGTGCCAGCAGCCAGGGAGCAGGGGGAACCTACGAGCAGTACTTC
many	TRBV6-5	TRBD2	TRBJ2-1	CASSPQREGLANEQFF	TGTGCCAGCAGTCCCCAGCGGGAGGGCCTTGCCAATGAGCAGTTCTTC
-	TRBV3-1	-	TRBJ1-1	CASSQGEAHSEAFF	TGTGCCAGCAGCCAAGGCGAGGCGCATTCTGAAGCTTTCTTT
-	TRBV24-1	-	TRBJ1-1	CATSARGAGEGEAFF	TGTGCCACCAGTGCCAGAGGGGCAGGGGAAGGTGAAGCTTTCTTT
many	TRBV6-5	TRBD1	TRBJ1-3	CASSPLRTGGNTIYF	TGTGCCAGCAGTCCGTTAAGGACAGGGGGAAACACCATATATTTT
-	TRBV28	-	TRBJ2-7	CASSSRDPLPEQYF	TGTGCCAGCAGTTCCCGGGACCCCTTACCCGAGCAGTACTTC
-	TRBV10-3	-	TRBJ2-5	CAISQYQETQYF	TGTGCCATCAGCCAATACCAAGAGACCCAGTATTTC
few	TRBV7-2	-	TRBJ2-7	CASSLPDYEQYF	TGTGCCAGCAGCTTGCCCGACTACGAGCAGTACTTC
few	TRBV12-3/TRBV12-4	TRBD2	TRBJ2-3	CASSRAGGPGDTQYF	TGTGCCAGCAGCCGAGCGGGAGGGCCGGGTGATACGCAGTATTTT
few	TRBV20-1	TRBD1	TRBJ1-2	CSATRARQGGYTF	TGCAGTGCTACTAGGGCCAGACAGGGTGGCTACACCTTC
many	TRBV12-3/TRBV12-4	-	TRBJ2-7	CASSLNRWREQYF	TGTGCCAGCAGCCTAAACAGGTGGCGAGAGCAGTACTTC
few	TRBV28	-	TRBJ1-6	CASSRPLTGYYNSPLHF	TGTGCCAGCAGTCGACCCTTAACAGGGTACTATAATTCACCCCTCCACTTT
-	TRBV2	TRBD2	TRBJ2-7	CASSEARTGGGEQYF	TGTGCCAGCAGTGAAGCGCGGACGGGAGGAGGGGAGCAGTACTTC
many	TRBV7-9	-	TRBJ2-3	CASSSGWGAGTDTQYF	TGTGCCAGCAGCTCCGGGTGGGGGGCCGGCACAGATACGCAGTATTTT
-	TRBV6-2/TRBV6-3	-	TRBJ2-1	CASSFRDLGFF	TGTGCCAGCAGTTTCCGGGACTTGGGGTTCTTC
-	TRBV29-1	TRBD2	TRBJ2-1	CSVGLAGGAVQFF	TGCAGCGTTGGCCTAGCGGGGGGGGCGGTGCAGTTCTTC
-	TRBV10-2	-	TRBJ2-7	CASSIGQLYEQYF	TGCGCCAGCAGTATCGGACAGCTCTACGAGCAGTACTTC
many	TRBV5-1	TRBD1	TRBJ1-2	CASSLGQGADGYTF	TGCGCCAGCAGCTTGGGACAGGGGGCGGATGGCTACACCTTC
many	TRBV7-2	TRBD1	TRBJ2-1	CASSSRDSSYNEQFF	TGTGCCAGCAGCTCCCGGGACAGCTCCTACAATGAGCAGTTCTTC
few	TRBV12-3/TRBV12-4	-	TRBJ2-4	CAKNIQYF	TGTGCCAAAAACATTCAGTACTTC
many	TRBV7-9	-	TRBJ2-5	CASSSRDRGETQYF	TGTGCCAGCAGCTCGCGGGACAGAGGAGAGACCCAGTACTTC
few	TRBV4-3	TRBD2	TRBJ2-1	CASSQGSGSGKQFF	TGCGCCAGCAGCCAAGGTAGCGGGAGTGGGAAGCAGTTCTTC
-	TRBV9	TRBD1	TRBJ2-1	CASSVTGQGRNEQFF	TGTGCCAGCAGCGTTACCGGACAGGGTAGGAATGAGCAGTTCTTC
many	TRBV6-6	-	TRBJ2-7	CASKLQGHEQYF	TGTGCCAGTAAATTACAGGGTCACGAGCAGTACTTC
-	TRBV28	TRBD1	TRBJ1-2	CASSWDRSYGYTF	TGTGCCAGCAGTTGGGACAGAAGCTATGGCTACACCTTC
-	TRBV7-2	TRBD2	TRBJ2-7	CASRRLAISSYEQYF	TGTGCCAGCAGACGACTAGCGATAAGCTCCTACGAGCAGTACTTC
-	TRBV3-1	-	TRBJ2-1	CASSGGPGANNEQFF	TGTGCCAGCAGCGGCGGTCCAGGCGCAAACAATGAGCAGTTCTTC
-	TRBV11-2	-	TRBJ1-4	CASSLVGVVGKLFF	TGTGCCAGCAGCTTAGTCGGGGTCGTGGGAAAACTGTTTTTT
few	TRBV5-1	TRBD1	TRBJ2-7	CASSQTAGGDEQYF	TGCGCCAGCAGCCAAACCGCAGGGGGCGACGAGCAGTACTTC
-	TRBV6-5	-	TRBJ2-7	CASSYGQGSITHF	TGTGCCAGCAGTTACGGCCAGGGGTCTATCACGCACTTC
many	TRBV28	-	TRBJ2-2	CASSWDTHTGELFF	TGTGCCAGCAGCTGGGACACGCACACCGGGGAGCTGTTTTTT
many	TRBV7-9	-	TRBJ2-3	CASSPGQVTDTQYF	TGTGCCAGCAGCCCCGGACAAGTAACAGATACGCAGTATTTT
many	TRBV20-1	TRBD2	TRBJ2-4	CSARAGGNIQYF	TGCAGTGCTAGAGCGGGAGGAAACATTCAGTACTTC
many	TRBV12-3/TRBV12-4	-	TRBJ2-2	CASSPGRVAGELFF	TGTGCCAGCAGTCCGGGCCGAGTGGCCGGGGAGCTGTTTTTT
once	TRBV6-1	-	TRBJ2-2	CASSATVTGELFF	TGTGCCAGCAGTGCCACAGTCACCGGGGAGCTGTTTTTT